The clone carrying this T cell receptor beta chain was recorded at least ten times. The antigen is unknown. The sample is drawn from a study of read filtering for tumor transcriptome and immune sequencing. Study outcomes and limitations: Single-read clonotypes: approximately 87% of IR-seq clonotypes (roughly 4% of reads), about 70% of RNA-seq clonotypes (nearly 45% of reads).

Trimming removed 2 bases at V and 1 base at J, with 10 bases between. Germline CDR1 and CDR2: SGHAT and FQNNGV. The CDR3 runs 15 residues. The library was built from roughly 400 ng RNA with molecular barcoded adaptors for alpha/delta and beta/gamma chains. One entry per CDR3 protein, called by TCRdb with MiXCR from the reads. The sample consists of approximately 43,000 distinct CDR3 sequences, roughly 12% of them appearing once. The V gene is TRBV11-2, the J gene TRBJ2-3; D uncertain. The source material was a population of CD138-negative cells sorted from bone marrow. The TCR sequence derives from a donor at least 40 years old with multiple myeloma. The CDR3 reads CASSLSQERTDTQYF. The CDR3 DNA sequence: TGTGCCAGCAGCTTAAGTCAGGAGCGCACAGATACGCAGTATTTT.